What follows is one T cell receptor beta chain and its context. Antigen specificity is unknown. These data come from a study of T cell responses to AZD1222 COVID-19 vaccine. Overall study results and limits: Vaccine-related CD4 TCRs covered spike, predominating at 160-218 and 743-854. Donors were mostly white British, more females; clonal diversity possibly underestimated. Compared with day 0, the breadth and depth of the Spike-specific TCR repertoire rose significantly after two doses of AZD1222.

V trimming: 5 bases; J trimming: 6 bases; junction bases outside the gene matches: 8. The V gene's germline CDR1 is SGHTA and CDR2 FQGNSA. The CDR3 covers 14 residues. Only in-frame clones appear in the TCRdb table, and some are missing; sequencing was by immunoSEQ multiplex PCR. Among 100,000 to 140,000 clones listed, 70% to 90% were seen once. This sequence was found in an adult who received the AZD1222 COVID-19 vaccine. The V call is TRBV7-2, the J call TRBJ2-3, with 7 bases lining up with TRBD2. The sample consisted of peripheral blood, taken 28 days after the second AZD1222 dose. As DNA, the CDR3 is TGTGCCAGCAGCCCGCCGCCCGGGAGGGATACGCAGTATTTT. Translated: CASSPPPGRDTQYF.